A selection of T cell receptor beta chains follows, all from one sample in a study of identical twins. TCRdb analysed the 5' RACE reads with MiXCR anew, one entry per CDR3 protein. The sample lists 550,000 to 700,000 distinct CDR3 sequences; around 20% were seen once. The same sample was also studied in work on T cells expressing NK-cell markers.

The sequenced sample was PBMCs. The source of these receptors is a woman younger than 30 in good health. The CDR3 runs from the conserved cysteine through the conserved F or W. The D gene is left open where the match is weak. Size tells how often a clone was seen (once, few, many) or the class of an expanded clone, and some rows leave it out.

clone_size	v_call	d_call	cdr3_length	j_call	cdr3_aa	cdr3_nt
.	TRBV20-1	.	16	TRBJ2-1	CSARSRVEWSYNEQFF	TGCAGTGCTAGAAGCAGGGTCGAGTGGTCCTACAATGAGCAGTTCTTC
.	TRBV18	.	15	TRBJ2-7	CASSPRVADSYEQYF	TGTGCCAGCTCACCACGGGTAGCGGACTCCTACGAGCAGTACTTC
many	TRBV9	.	15	TRBJ2-3	CASSVGSGSTDTQYF	TGTGCCAGCAGCGTGGGGAGCGGGAGCACAGATACGCAGTATTTT
.	TRBV5-1	.	15	TRBJ2-1	CASSSLPTRGDEQFF	TGCGCCAGCAGCTCCCTACCTACCCGGGGCGATGAGCAGTTCTTC
few	TRBV20-1	TRBD2	14	TRBJ2-7	CSAGTSGRGYEQYF	TGCAGTGCCGGGACTAGCGGGAGGGGGTACGAGCAGTACTTC
few	TRBV5-1	TRBD2	15	TRBJ2-3	CASSSTSGTTDTQYF	TGCGCCAGCAGCTCGACTAGCGGAACCACAGATACGCAGTATTTT
many	TRBV6-5	TRBD2	15	TRBJ2-7	CASRYSGRVLHEQYF	TGTGCCAGCAGATATAGCGGGAGGGTTCTCCACGAGCAGTACTTC
.	TRBV11-3	.	17	TRBJ2-7	CASSLLAGARGPYEQYF	TGTGCCAGCAGCTTGCTCGCTGGGGCTAGGGGTCCCTACGAGCAGTACTTC
.	TRBV7-2	.	14	TRBJ2-7	CASSPSQGLGEQYF	TGTGCCAGCAGCCCGTCCCAGGGGTTGGGCGAGCAGTACTTC
few	TRBV29-1	TRBD2	16	TRBJ2-5	CSVEGLPAGDQETQYF	TGCAGCGTTGAAGGTCTCCCAGCGGGAGACCAAGAGACCCAGTACTTC
few	TRBV5-6	.	14	TRBJ2-7	CASSLVDSVYEQYF	TGTGCCAGCAGCTTGGTGGACAGCGTCTACGAGCAGTACTTC
.	TRBV20-1	TRBD1	13	TRBJ2-3	CSAFRGTADTQYF	TGCAGTGCATTCAGGGGGACCGCAGATACGCAGTATTTT
few	TRBV5-6	TRBD1	16	TRBJ1-1	CASSWDRGGRNTEAFF	TGTGCCAGCAGCTGGGACAGGGGAGGACGGAACACTGAAGCTTTCTTT
many	TRBV7-2	.	14	TRBJ2-1	CASSPNRANNEQFF	TGTGCCAGCAGCCCAAACCGGGCCAACAATGAGCAGTTCTTC
many	TRBV20-1	.	11	TRBJ1-4	CSARVRDRVFF	TGCAGTGCTAGAGTAAGGGATCGGGTGTTTTTT
many	TRBV3-1	.	13	TRBJ1-1	CASSQGRNTEAFF	TGTGCCAGCAGCCAAGGGAGAAACACTGAAGCTTTCTTT
.	TRBV6-1	TRBD2	13	TRBJ2-1	CASSPLTSGGQVF	TGTGCCAGCAGTCCACTGACTAGCGGCGGCCAGGTCTTC
.	TRBV6-5	TRBD1	15	TRBJ1-2	CASSYSLPTGVGYTF	TGTGCCAGCAGTTACTCACTCCCGACAGGGGTCGGCTACACCTTC
.	TRBV12-3/TRBV12-4	.	12	TRBJ1-2	CASSFGRLVYTF	TGTGCCAGCAGTTTCGGCAGGCTGGTCTACACCTTC
few	TRBV5-1	TRBD1	16	TRBJ2-2	CASRDRDSAFAGELFF	TGCGCCAGCAGGGACCGGGACAGCGCCTTTGCCGGGGAGCTGTTTTTT